The 5 T cell receptor beta chains below come from one sample, sequenced in a study of CD8+CD57+ T cells in acquired aplastic anemia. Patients chosen for sequencing had shown CD8+CD57+ cell expansion by flow cytometry. The use of genomic DNA as template underpinned the TCR beta VDJ and CDR3 profiling. TCRdb re-called the reads with MiXCR, one entry per CDR3 protein. The sample holds 200,000 to 250,000 distinct CDR3 sequences, approximately 45% seen once. The specimen was sorted CD4+, CD8+, or CD8+CD57+ T cells (not recorded which) from PBMCs. All receptors derive from a human donor with aplastic anemia.

Concerning this clonotype: With a much larger clone just one base away, this may be a read error. This chain joins TRBV7-8 and TRBJ2-5; D may be TRBD2 (5 bases). Trimming left V 5 bases short and J 4 bases short, with 17 bases between. The CDR3 length is 15 residues. Germline V CDR1 and CDR2: SGHVS, FQNEAQ. The CDR3: CASSLQRRSRETQYF. Written as DNA, the CDR3 is TGTGCCAGCAGCCTGCAGCGGAGGAGTAGAGAGACCCAGTACTTC.

This chain connects TRBV11-2 to TRBJ2-1; TRBD2 agrees at 14 bases. The closer fit of TRBJ2-5 to the DNA end suggests the J call may be wrong. Germline V lookup: CDR1 SGHAT, CDR2 FQNNGV. This CDR3 contains 15 residues. The CDR3 DNA reads TGTGCCAGCAGCTTCGGGACTAGCGGGGGTATGGCCCAGTACTTC. Protein sequence: CASSFGTSGGMAQYF.

V and J are TRBV24-1 and TRBJ2-7; 7 bases are shared with TRBD1. The CDR3 is made up of 15 amino acids. Germline V lookup: CDR1 KGHDR, CDR2 SFDVKD. The ends lost 3 bases at V and 5 bases at J; junction bases unmatched: 9. CDR3 DNA: TGTGCCACCAGTGATCCCCAAAGACAGGGCCACGAGCAGTACTTC. Its translation: CATSDPQRQGHEQYF.

The rearrangement links TRBV19 to TRBJ1-5; weak D call: TRBD1 (6 bases). The germline gives CDR1 LNHDA, CDR2 SQIVND (reference sequence). This CDR3 has 13 residues. Trimming stripped 3 bases from V and 14 bases from J, with 17 bases between. The CDR3 nucleotides are TGTGCCAGTAGTATCGGGGGGGCCGTACCTGAGCATTTT. Translation gives CASSIGGAVPEHF.

As DNA, the CDR3 is TGTGCCAGCAGTGAAGCGTTATGGAGTCGGCAGAGCAATCAGCCCCAGCATTTT. Its translation: CASSEALWSRQSNQPQHF. The chain is built from TRBV2 and TRBJ1-5; D is uncertain. The V end lost 0 bases, the J end lost 1 base, and 16 bases lay between the germline ends. Germline CDR1 reads SNHLY; CDR2 reads FYNNEI. The CDR3 loop spans 18 amino acids.